Listed here are 29 T cell receptor beta chains from one sample, sequenced in a study of T cells in Graves' hyperthyroidism and ophthalmopathy (dated by TCRdb to between 2018 and 2021). Receptor libraries were prepared by multiplex PCR. Sequenced on an Illumina HiSeq 2000. The TCR beta CDR3 regions were amplified from RNA transcripts. For the first round of RT-PCR on the TCR CDR3, the HTBI primer set was used together with the Qiagen OneStep RT-PCR kit. The raw public reads went through TCRdb reprocessing: fastp at Q25, MiXCR clone calling, in-frame beta chains kept. Every distinct CDR3 protein forms one entry, paired with its most common genes and DNA. This sample holds about 260,000 distinct CDR3 sequences; 16% were observed only once. Around 28% of the sample lies in the top ten. The sample taken for sequencing was blood. Source of these receptors: a woman in her late teens or twenties with Graves' ophthalmopathy.

This clonotype was seen at least ten times. J is TRBJ1-1 and V is TRBV7-8; the D is unclear. This CDR3 is 12 amino acids long. Per the germline V gene, CDR1 is SGHVS and CDR2 is FQNEAQ. Trimming removed 2 bases at V and 4 bases at J, with 5 bases between. CDR3 coding DNA: TGTGCCAGCAGCTTATCGGCCACTGAAGCTTTCTTT. This encodes CASSLSATEAFF.

The sample holds many counts of this clonotype. J is TRBJ1-2 and V is TRBV30; TRBD1 is a possible D gene (6 bases). This CDR3 contains 14 residues. V lost 6 bases and J 0 bases, leaving 14 bases between the germline ends. Germline lookup yields CDR1 GTSNPN and CDR2 SVGIG (reference sequence). CDR3 sequence reads: CACTGHLTNYGYTF. CDR3 nucleotide sequence: TGTGCCTGTACGGGACACCTAACTAACTATGGCTACACCTTC.

In its sample, this clonotype was seen many times. The chain recombines TRBV4-1 with TRBJ1-1; D remains ambiguous. The V gene's germline CDR1 is MGHRA and CDR2 YSYEKL. V lost 3 bases to trimming and J lost 3 bases, with 23 bases between them. CDR3 length equals 18 residues. CDR3 in DNA: TGCGCCAGCAGCCACCGCGAAAGGTCGAAATTGTCGGACACTGAAGCTTTCTTT. Residues: CASSHRERSKLSDTEAFF.

This clonotype was found a few times. The genes are TRBV4-1 and TRBJ2-3; TRBD2 aligns across 12 bases. Trimming removed 0 bases from V and 2 bases from J; junction bases left unmatched: 9. The CDR3 extends over 19 amino acids. CDR1 and CDR2 from the germline V gene are MGHRA and YSYEKL. The CDR3 spells CASSQDVGLAGSNTDTQYF. As DNA, the CDR3 is TGCGCCAGCAGCCAAGATGTTGGACTAGCGGGGTCTAACACAGATACGCAGTATTTT.

This clonotype came up many times. The rearrangement uses TRBV27 and TRBJ2-1; 7 positions agree with TRBD1. There are 12 residues in the CDR3. Germline V lookup: CDR1 MNHEY, CDR2 SMNVEV (reference sequence). The V segment lost 8 bases and the J segment 3 bases; nucleotides outside the gene matches: 1. The CDR3 reads CASWDSYNEQFF. DNA of the CDR3: TGTGCCAGCTGGGACAGCTACAATGAGCAGTTCTTC.

This clonotype was observed at least ten times. The V and J genes are TRBV20-1 and TRBJ1-2; 7 bases align to TRBD1. The V and J ends lost 5 bases and 3 bases, in that order; junction bases with no gene match: 6. The CDR3 loop spans 13 amino acids. Germline V gene sequence: CDR1 DFQATT, CDR2 SNEGSKA (reference sequence). Here the CDR3 reads CSAYRGGYYGYTF. CDR3 nucleotide sequence: TGCAGTGCTTACCGAGGGGGCTACTATGGCTACACCTTC.

This clonotype was seen repeatedly, ten times or more. The chain is built from TRBV7-2 and TRBJ1-1; D remains ambiguous. CDR1 is SGHTA, CDR2 FQGNSA, per germline. The CDR3 is 14 amino acids. Between the trimmed V and J ends, which lost 5 bases and 7 bases, there was a span of 17 bases. The CDR3: CASSPQPRRNEAFF. The CDR3 region has the DNA TGTGCCAGCAGCCCCCAACCCAGACGGAATGAAGCTTTCTTT.

This clonotype has ten or more counts. The DNA of the CDR3 is TGTGCCAGCAGCTACACTGAAGCTTTCTTT. Its translation is CASSYTEAFF. The chain recombines TRBV28 with TRBJ1-1; D is undetermined. This CDR3 spans 10 amino acids. The V gene lost 6 bases and the J gene lost 3 bases, with 2 bases spanning the gap. Looked up from germline, CDR1 is MDHEN and CDR2 is SYDVKM.

This clonotype has at least ten counts. This sequence joins TRBV16 and TRBJ1-3; possible D gene TRBD1, 5 bases. CDR3 length equals 17 residues. Trimming left V 0 bases short and J 0 bases short, with 12 bases between. CDR1 and CDR2 from the germline V gene are KGHSY and FQNENV. The CDR3: CASSQSGQATSGNTIYF. The CDR3 DNA is TGTGCCAGCAGCCAATCGGGGCAGGCGACCTCTGGAAACACCATATATTTT. Combining the CDR3 with reference TRBV16 and TRBJ1-3 gives the whole variable domain GEEVAQTPKHLVRGEGQKAKLYCAPIKGHSYVFWYQQVLKNEFKFLISFQNENVFDETGMPKERFSAKCLPNSPCSLEIQATKLEDSAVYFCASSQSGQATSGNTIYFGEGSWLTVV.

This clonotype was detected once. This chain links TRBV5-6 with TRBJ2-4; TRBD1 matches at 9 bases. This CDR3 comprises 19 residues. Trimming at V came to 4 bases and at J to 0 bases, leaving 14 bases not matched to a gene. Germline V lookup: CDR1 SGHDT, CDR2 YYEEEE. The CDR3 DNA is TGTGCCAGCAGCGCGCGGAGGACAGGGGCGGTGATAGCCAAAAACATTCAGTACTTC. Translated, it gives CASSARRTGAVIAKNIQYF. Together with reference TRBV5-6 and TRBJ2-4, the CDR3 gives the full variable domain: DAGVTQSPTHLIKTRGQQVTLRCSPKSGHDTVSWYQQALGQGPQFIFQYYEEEERQRGNFPDRFSGHQFPNYSSELNVNALLLGDSALYLCASSARRTGAVIAKNIQYFGAGTRLSVL.

This clonotype was seen many times. The chain is built from TRBV3-1 and TRBJ1-1, with a weak D call TRBD1 (6 bases). The CDR3 contains 15 residues. V shed 7 bases and J shed 7 bases, with 22 bases lying between them. The germline V gene has CDR1 LGHDT and CDR2 YNNKEL (reference sequence). CDR3 nucleotide sequence: TGTGCCAGCACAAGGGACAAGGGCCTTTGGGGTGAAGCTTTCTTT. This encodes CASTRDKGLWGEAFF. Supplemented by reference TRBV3-1 and TRBJ1-1, the full variable domain reads DTAVSQTPKYLVTQMGNDKSIKCEQNLGHDTMYWYKQDSKKFLKIMFSYNNKELIINETVPNRFSPKSPDKAHLNLHINSLELGDSAVYFCASTRDKGLWGEAFFGQGTRLTVV.

The sample holds many counts of this clonotype. The chain links TRBV20-1 to TRBJ1-1; 8 nucleotides match TRBD1. The CDR3 is made up of 13 amino acids. Per germline, CDR1 DFQATT and CDR2 SNEGSKA (reference sequence). Trimming removed 0 bases from V and 4 bases from J; junction bases left unmatched: 1. This chain's CDR3 is CSARETGGTEAFF. The DNA of the CDR3 is TGCAGTGCTAGAGAAACAGGGGGCACTGAAGCTTTCTTT.

This clonotype was seen at least ten times. V and J are TRBV18 and TRBJ2-1; 7 nucleotides align to TRBD2. The CDR3 spans 17 residues. CDR1 and CDR2 from the germline V gene are KGHSH and LQKENI. V gave up 2 bases and J gave up 7 bases; unmatched junction bases: 14. The CDR3 coding sequence is TGTGCCAGCTCACCAATCTCTCCGGGACCCGGGGGGAATGAGCAGTTCTTC. It is translated as CASSPISPGPGGNEQFF.

This clonotype was seen repeatedly, ten times or more. One end of the junction is discordant with germline, which a read error may explain. The rearrangement links TRBV7-7 to TRBJ2-5; 7 bases are shared with TRBD1. The CDR3 is made up of 15 amino acids. Germline V CDR1 and CDR2: SSHAT, FNYEAQ (reference sequence). The DNA of the CDR3 is TGTGCTAGCAGCCCTGGGGACAGCCTACAAGAGACCCAGTACTTC. Protein sequence: CASSPGDSLQETQYF.

This clonotype came up many times. The chain carries TRBV11-2 and TRBJ1-1; D may be TRBD1 (6 bases). The CDR3 sequence is 16 residues long. The germline gives CDR1 SGHAT, CDR2 FQNNGV. The germline V and J ends were trimmed by 4 bases and 0 bases, with 15 bases remaining between them. The CDR3 sequence: CASSYTLDRMNTEAFF. The CDR3 nucleotides are TGTGCCAGCAGCTACACACTAGACAGGATGAACACTGAAGCTTTCTTT.

The table lists this clonotype with many counts. This chain links TRBV7-8 with TRBJ1-3, with D uncertain. The germline V gene encodes CDR1 SGHVS and CDR2 FQNEAQ. The CDR3 contains 13 residues. Trimming removed 1 base at V and 7 bases at J, with 8 bases between. CDR3 bases: TGTGCCAGCAGCTTAGGTCCAGATAACACCATATATTTT. This encodes CASSLGPDNTIYF.

The genes are TRBV5-1 and TRBJ1-4, with 8 bases that match TRBD1. The junction had 4 bases not matched to a gene; V was cut back by 4 bases and J by 5 bases. The CDR3 runs 14 residues. Germline-derived CDR1 and CDR2 are SGHRS and YFSETQ. The CDR3 DNA is TGCGCCAGCAGCCCCCGGGACAGGAATGAAAAACTGTTTTTT. Residues: CASSPRDRNEKLFF. Using reference TRBV5-1 and TRBJ1-4 for the parts outside the CDR3, the full variable domain is KAGVTQTPRYLIKTRGQQVTLSCSPISGHRSVSWYQQTPGQGLQFLFEYFSETQRNKGNFPGRFSGRQFSNSRSEMNVSTLELGDSALYLCASSPRDRNEKLFFGSGTQLSVL.

The chain combines TRBV28 with TRBJ1-5, with a tentative D call TRBD1 (5 bases). The germline V and J ends were trimmed by 4 bases and 7 bases, with 17 bases remaining between them. In germline, CDR1 is MDHEN, CDR2 SYDVKM. This CDR3 region has 15 residues. CDR3 bases: TGTGCCAGCAGTTCCAACACGGCAGGGCAACAGCCCCAGCATTTT. Protein product: CASSSNTAGQQPQHF.

This clonotype was found many times. This CDR3 reads CSGGLASSYEQYF. The CDR3 coding sequence is TGCAGTGGCGGACTAGCGTCCTCCTACGAGCAGTACTTC. The chain has TRBV20-1 and TRBJ2-7, with TRBD2 matching 9 bases. Trimming at V came to 7 bases and at J to 0 bases, leaving 4 bases not matched to a gene. The CDR3 runs 13 residues. Germline V gene data show CDR1 as DFQATT and CDR2 as SNEGSKA (reference sequence).

Note on this clonotype: Here the CDR3 omits its conserved ending phenylalanine or tryptophan, so a read error is the likely source. This chain connects TRBV18 to TRBJ2-7; tentative D call: TRBD1 (5 bases). This CDR3 region has 13 residues. The V end lost 0 bases, the J end lost 7 bases, and 10 bases lay between the germline ends. Germline loops: CDR1 KGHSH, CDR2 LQKENI. CDR3 DNA sequence: TGTGCCAGCTCACCACCTAAAGGGGATGAGCAGTACCTC. It encodes CASSPPKGDEQYL.

This clonotype has a count of ten or more. The chain couples TRBV11-2 to TRBJ1-1, with a tentative D call TRBD1 (5 bases). The V gene's germline CDR1 is SGHAT and CDR2 FQNNGV. The CDR3 is 14 residues long. Trimming shortened V by 1 base and J by 6 bases, and 12 bases separated the two germline ends. This CDR3 is CASSLGGGSAEAFF. CDR3 coding DNA: TGTGCCAGCAGCTTAGGGGGGGGAAGCGCTGAAGCTTTCTTT. The full variable domain, with the rest looked up from reference TRBV11-2 and TRBJ1-1, is EAGVAQSPRYKIIEKRQSVAFWCNPISGHATLYWYQQILGQGPKLLIQFQNNGVVDDSQLPKDRFSAERLKGVDSTLKIQPAKLEDSAVYLCASSLGGGSAEAFFGQGTRLTVV.

The sample holds many counts of this clonotype. The V gene is TRBV7-3, the J gene TRBJ1-1; a possible D gene is TRBD1 (5 bases). This CDR3 contains 15 residues. Trimming took off 0 bases at V and 1 base at J, with 9 bases between the two ends. Germline-derived CDR1 and CDR2 are SGHTA and FQGTGA. CDR3 protein: CASSLTAGRNTEAFF. CDR3 sequence (DNA): TGTGCCAGCAGCTTAACGGCAGGGAGGAACACTGAAGCTTTCTTT.

This clonotype came up many times. This chain joins TRBV6-1 and TRBJ1-2; D is undetermined. Germline loops: CDR1 MNHNS, CDR2 SASEGT. The V and J ends lost 6 bases and 4 bases respectively, with 12 bases between them. The CDR3 loop spans 13 amino acids. CDR3 amino acids: CASRREPIYGYTF. The CDR3 DNA is TGTGCCAGCAGGAGGGAACCAATCTATGGCTACACCTTC.

This clonotype has ten or more counts. This rearrangement joins TRBV11-3 to TRBJ2-4; the D gene is possibly TRBD2 (6 bases). Trimming took 8 bases from V and 1 from J, leaving 21 bases between them. The CDR3 is made up of 17 amino acids. Germline V gene sequence: CDR1 SGHNT, CDR2 YENEEA. CDR3 amino acids: CASSSIRRGIAKNIQYF. The DNA of the CDR3 is TGTGCCAGCTCAAGTATAAGACGGGGGATTGCCAAAAACATTCAGTACTTC.

Written as DNA, the CDR3 is TGTGCCAGTAGTCCACCGGCTCGCAGCAATCAGCCCCAGCATTTT. This sequence encodes CASSPPARSNQPQHF. V gene TRBV19 combines with J gene TRBJ1-5, with D hard to call. Germline lookup yields CDR1 LNHDA and CDR2 SQIVND (reference sequence). The CDR3 covers 15 residues. Trimming took off 5 bases at V and 1 base at J, with 12 bases between the two ends.

In this sample, this clonotype turned up many times. V and J are TRBV9 and TRBJ2-7; D might be TRBD2 (7 bases). Trimming pared 4 bases from V and 6 bases from J, leaving 20 bases between. Germline V gene sequence: CDR1 SGDLS, CDR2 YYNGEE. The CDR3 runs 15 residues. The CDR3 loop reads CASSPRGGTPGEQYF. CDR3 sequence (DNA): TGTGCCAGCAGCCCAAGGGGGGGGACCCCTGGCGAGCAGTACTTC.

This clonotype was picked up a small number of times. V is TRBV20-1 and J is TRBJ1-2; D unresolved. The germline V gene has CDR1 DFQATT and CDR2 SNEGSKA (reference sequence). CDR3 length: 12 residues. Trimming left V 0 bases short and J 4 bases short, with 6 bases between. The CDR3: CSARDRSYGYTF. The CDR3 coding sequence is TGCAGTGCTAGAGATCGCAGCTATGGCTACACCTTC.

The rearrangement uses TRBV2 and TRBJ1-6, with 8 positions matching TRBD1. The CDR3 loop spans 15 amino acids. The junction had 12 bases not matched to a gene; V was cut back by 7 bases and J by 10 bases. Germline V gives CDR1 SNHLY, CDR2 FYNNEI. CDR3 region: CASTRRQGIASPLHF. The CDR3 DNA is TGTGCCAGCACCCGAAGACAGGGGATTGCATCACCCCTCCACTTT.

In its sample, this clonotype was seen many times. This chain uses TRBV15 with TRBJ1-3, with D unclear. Germline V CDR1 and CDR2: LNHNV, YYDKDF (reference sequence). The CDR3 is made up of 17 amino acids. Trimming left V 0 bases short and J 0 bases short, with 12 bases between. The CDR3 DNA reads as TGTGCCACCAGCAGAGATTTAACGCAGAGCTCTGGAAACACCATATATTTT. As protein: CATSRDLTQSSGNTIYF.